The 16 T cell receptor beta chains presented below share a single source sample, sequenced in a study of blood T cell repertoires in COVID-19. The repertoire was sequenced with immunoSEQ multiplex PCR; TCRdb's copy has only in-frame clones and lacks some. This sample has roughly 70,000 clones, with about 88% found just once. Material: peripheral blood. Receptors originate from a man aged 50 to 60 with acute or convalescent COVID-19.

The rearrangement links TRBV18 to TRBJ2-3, with TRBD1 matching 7 bases. The CDR3 has 16 residues. From germline, CDR1 is KGHSH and CDR2 LQKENI. The J segment lost 6 bases and the V segment lost 4 bases, leaving 13 bases of the junction unmatched. Written as DNA, the CDR3 is TGTGCCAGCTCACTCACCGGACAGGTCGGCGCCGATACGCAGTATTTT. Residues: CASSLTGQVGADTQYF.

The genes are TRBV7-9 and TRBJ1-3; possible D gene TRBD1, 6 bases. The V gene lost 4 bases and the J gene lost 7 bases, with 20 bases spanning the gap. This CDR3 has 16 amino acids. CDR1 is SEHNR and CDR2 is FQNEAQ in the germline V gene (reference sequence). CDR3 loop: CASSSTGSAGVNTIYF. In nucleotides, the CDR3 is TGTGCCAGCAGCTCCACAGGGTCCGCGGGAGTGAACACCATATATTTT.

The chain recombines TRBV4-3 with TRBJ2-1; 11 bases line up with TRBD2. The CDR3 is made up of 18 amino acids. Trimming at V came to 3 bases and at J to 3 bases, leaving 10 bases not matched to a gene. In germline, CDR1 is LGHNA, CDR2 YSLEER. The CDR3 reads CASSQRPSGGTIYNEQFF. The CDR3 bases are TGCGCCAGCAGCCAGCGGCCTAGCGGGGGGACTATCTACAATGAGCAGTTCTTC.

The rearrangement joins TRBV4-3 to TRBJ1-3; D remains ambiguous. This CDR3 has 15 residues. Trimming left V 0 bases short and J 4 bases short, with 10 bases between. Germline V lookup: CDR1 LGHNA, CDR2 YSLEER. This CDR3 is CASSQDPRNGNTIYF. In DNA, the CDR3 is TGCGCCAGCAGCCAAGATCCCAGGAACGGAAACACCATATATTTT.

The chain recombines TRBV11-2 with TRBJ2-2; TRBD2 agrees at 16 bases. The V segment lost 5 bases and the J segment 1 base; nucleotides outside the gene matches: 7. The CDR3 totals 19 residues. Germline V lookup: CDR1 SGHAT, CDR2 FQNNGV. CDR3 protein: CASSHGTSGGEMNTGELFF. The CDR3 DNA follows: TGTGCCAGCAGCCACGGGACTAGCGGGGGGGAAATGAACACCGGGGAGCTGTTTTTT.

The rearrangement joins TRBV6-2 or TRBV6-3 to TRBJ1-6; TRBD1 agrees at 7 bases. Germline CDR1 MNHEY, CDR2 SVGEGT. The length of the CDR3 is 20 residues. The V segment lost 2 bases and the J segment 8 bases; nucleotides outside the gene matches: 21. For the CDR3, the DNA is TGTGCCAGCAGTTACCAGGCCCCCAGGGGGGAGGTCGTGAGGGATTCACCCCTCCACTTT. This translates into CASSYQAPRGEVVRDSPLHF.

This clone was found once. The V gene is TRBV29-1, the J gene TRBJ1-2, with 11 bases identical to TRBD1. The V and J ends lost 6 bases and 7 bases, in that order; junction bases with no gene match: 4. From germline, CDR1 is SQVTM and CDR2 ANQGSEA. The CDR3 extends over 12 amino acids. DNA for the CDR3: TGCAGCGTGGGACAGGGGGGTAGTGGCTACACCTTC. Its protein is CSVGQGGSGYTF.

The DNA for the CDR3 is TGTGCCAGCAGCGACGTCCAAGGGGTGAACACTGAAGCTTTCTTT. It encodes CASSDVQGVNTEAFF. The J gene is TRBJ1-1, the V gene TRBV2, with TRBD1 as a possible D gene (5 bases). V was shortened by 6 bases and J by 0 bases, with 14 bases between the two germline ends. CDR3 length equals 15 residues. Germline loops: CDR1 SNHLY, CDR2 FYNNEI.

The chain is built from TRBV5-1 and TRBJ2-3; D is ambiguous. V was trimmed by 10 bases and J by 1 base, leaving 16 bases between them. Germline V CDR1 and CDR2: SGHRS, YFSETQ. The CDR3 loop spans 14 amino acids. Here the CDR3 reads CALEKSACTDTQYF. The CDR3 DNA follows: TGCGCCTTGGAGAAGAGCGCCTGCACAGATACGCAGTATTTT. Full variable domain (outside the CDR3, taken from reference TRBV5-1 and TRBJ2-3): KAGVTQTPRYLIKTRGQQVTLSCSPISGHRSVSWYQQTPGQGLQFLFEYFSETQRNKGNFPGRFSGRQFSNSRSEMNVSTLELGDSALYLCALEKSACTDTQYFGPGTRLTVL.

This chain uses TRBV7-9 with TRBJ2-1; 13 nucleotides line up with TRBD2. Germline lookup yields CDR1 SEHNR and CDR2 FQNEAQ (reference sequence). After removal of 6 bases from V and 13 bases from J, the junction contained 6 bases not matched to a gene. The CDR3 extends over 13 amino acids. The CDR3 here is CASRLLAGGPQFF. CDR3 in DNA: TGTGCCAGCAGATTACTAGCGGGAGGGCCTCAGTTCTTC.

The chain combines TRBV19 with TRBJ1-5, with 7 bases identical to TRBD1. J was trimmed by 0 bases and V by 3 bases; bases with no gene match: 8. Germline CDR1 and CDR2: LNHDA and SQIVND (reference sequence). The CDR3 sequence is 17 residues long. The CDR3: CASSISGQPYSNQPQHF. The CDR3, as DNA: TGTGCCAGTAGTATTTCGGGACAGCCTTATAGCAATCAGCCCCAGCATTTT.

The V and J genes are TRBV5-4 and TRBJ1-1; 8 nucleotides match TRBD1. CDR1 SGHNT and CDR2 YYREEE come from the germline V gene (reference sequence). This CDR3 spans 14 amino acids. V lost 3 bases, J lost 2 bases, and 3 bases stayed unmatched. The CDR3 coding sequence is TGTGCCAGCAGCTCCAGGGGGCGCAACACTGAAGCTTTCTTT. This gives the protein CASSSRGRNTEAFF.

This rearrangement joins TRBV10-3 to TRBJ2-3; D is perhaps TRBD2 (5 bases). The CDR3 is 15 amino acids. Germline V gene lookup returns CDR1 ENHRY and CDR2 SYGVKD. Trimming shortened V by 6 bases and J by 1 base, and 14 bases separated the two germline ends. CDR3 region: CAIRGVGGGTDTQYF. CDR3 nucleotide sequence: TGTGCCATCAGGGGCGTCGGAGGCGGCACAGATACGCAGTATTTT.

The rearrangement joins TRBV4-2 to TRBJ1-3, with D unresolved. The CDR3 runs 19 residues. Germline CDR1 is LGHNA and CDR2 is YNFKEQ. V was cut by 0 bases and J by 0 bases, with 18 bases left in between. The CDR3 protein is CASSQDGRVQFFSGNTIYF. The DNA of the CDR3 is TGTGCCAGCAGCCAAGATGGCCGGGTCCAGTTCTTCTCTGGAAACACCATATATTTT.

The CDR3 reads CASSRILAGGTDTQYF. Written as DNA, the CDR3 is TGTGCCAGCAGCCGCATTCTAGCGGGCGGCACAGATACGCAGTATTTT. The V gene is TRBV27, the J gene TRBJ2-3; TRBD2 agrees at 8 bases. Germline lookup yields CDR1 MNHEY and CDR2 SMNVEV (reference sequence). V gave up 6 bases and J gave up 1 base; unmatched junction bases: 9. The CDR3 runs 16 residues.

This sequence joins TRBV7-9 and TRBJ1-2; TRBD1 agrees at 7 bases. After removal of 4 bases from V and 7 bases from J, the junction contained 3 bases not matched to a gene. Germline values: CDR1 SEHNR, CDR2 FQNEAQ (reference sequence). This CDR3 has 12 amino acids. This chain's CDR3 is CASSSDRVGYTF. For the CDR3, the DNA is TGTGCCAGCAGCTCCGACAGGGTTGGCTACACCTTC.